This TCR beta chain appears in the sequencing data of a study of beta chain features in type 1 diabetes. Notes on the study in general: Overrepresentation of cells with high TCR expression could result from cDNA sequencing. When Type 1 diabetes patients were examined, their TCRB CDR3s proved moderately but significantly shorter in all four CD4+ subsets. PCR may have favored shorter templates equally in patients and controls. It was among patients, rather than healthy donors, that naive, central memory and Treg TCRB repertoires appeared more similar.

A remark on this clone: Its antigen is still unknown.

All of the isolated RNA was reverse transcribed, so expressed TCRB transcripts were sequenced. The table came from immunoSEQ multiplex PCR; TCRdb's copy has only in-frame clones and leaves some out. This sample carries 200,000 to 250,000 clones, approximately 11% of them seen once, and the ten largest clones take less than 1.5%. Sample: central memory CD4+ T cells from blood. The clonotype comes from a man aged 18-30 years in good health.

This chain's CDR3 is CASSVDWGSNEQFF. CDR3 DNA: TGTGCCAGCAGCGTAGATTGGGGTAGCAATGAGCAGTTCTTC. The rearrangement joins TRBV9 to TRBJ2-1; D remains ambiguous. This CDR3 spans 14 amino acids. With 0 bases removed from V and 6 bases from J, the gap between germline ends came to 10 bases. Germline V gene data show CDR1 as SGDLS and CDR2 as YYNGEE.